This TCR beta chain was identified during a study of blood T cell repertoires in COVID-19. Study details: Italy, Spain and the United States were the sources of the convalescent and acute COVID-19 samples. Nucleic acid was either cDNA or gDNA, and it came from T cells, B-cell-depleted T cells, or PBMCs.

Study processing details: Amplification of reference gene primers provided the estimated nucleated cell counts. Repertoires were generated with immunoSEQ multiplex PCR, while TCRdb's copy carries only in-frame clones and drops some. D and trimming were read from the DNA, whereas the V and J calls and clone size are those reported in that table. This table holds around 170,000 clones, around 80% found once. J lost 2 bases, V lost 10 bases, and 9 bases had no gene match. CDR1 is LNHDA and CDR2 is SQIVND in the germline V gene (reference sequence). The CDR3 extends over 14 amino acids. The rearrangement uses TRBV19 and TRBJ2-5, with 8 bases aligning to TRBD2. Specimen: peripheral blood. The receptor was isolated from a man in his thirties or forties with active or convalescent COVID-19. The CDR3 nucleotides are TGTGCCACCCATTCCGGGGGGGGGCAAGAGACCCAGTACTTC. This gives the protein CATHSGGGQETQYF. Using reference TRBV19 and TRBJ2-5 for the parts outside the CDR3, the full variable domain is DGGITQSPKYLFRKEGQNVTLSCEQNLNHDAMYWYRQDPGQGLRLIYYSQIVNDFQKGDIAEGYSVSREKKESFPLTVTSAQKNPTAFYLCATHSGGGQETQYFGPGTRLLVL.